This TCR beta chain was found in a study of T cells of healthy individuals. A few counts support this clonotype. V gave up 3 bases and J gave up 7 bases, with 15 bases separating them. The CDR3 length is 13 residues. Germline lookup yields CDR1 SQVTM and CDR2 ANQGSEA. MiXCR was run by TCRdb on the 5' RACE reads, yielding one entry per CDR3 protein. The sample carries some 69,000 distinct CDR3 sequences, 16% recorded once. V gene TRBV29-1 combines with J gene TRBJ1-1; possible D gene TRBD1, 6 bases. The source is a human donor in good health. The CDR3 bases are TGCAGCGTTGAGAAGGAGGACAGCCATGAAGCTTTCTTT. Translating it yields CSVEKEDSHEAFF. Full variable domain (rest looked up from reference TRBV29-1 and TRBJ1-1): SAVISQKPSRDICQRGTSLTIQCQVDSQVTMMFWYRQQPGQSLTLIATANQGSEATYESGFVIDKFPISRPNLTFSTLTVSNMSPEDSSIYLCSVEKEDSHEAFFGQGTRLTVV.